The rows below give T cell receptor beta chains drawn from one sample of a study of breast tumors, draining lymph nodes, adjacent tissues. Using its own MiXCR run on the multiplex PCR reads, TCRdb lists one record per CDR3 protein. The sample yields approximately 19,000 distinct CDR3 sequences, roughly 50% seen once. Material for sequencing was breast tumor tissue. The source is a female donor with breast cancer. Some clones in this sample may be carry-over from other donors' samples. Each CDR3 is given with its conserved first and last residue. D genes are given only for firm matches. The size field is filled for only some rows; it gives once, few, many or a size class.

abundance: many; len: 15; d_gene: TRBD1; v_gene: TRBV3-1; j_gene: TRBJ2-1; CDR3nt: TGTGCCAGCAGCCCCCGGGACAGCTCCTACAATGAGCAGTTCTTC; CDR3aa: CASSPRDSSYNEQFF
abundance: -; len: 16; d_gene: TRBD1; v_gene: TRBV6-5; j_gene: TRBJ1-1; CDR3nt: TGTGCCAGCAGTTTTCTCTCGACAGGGGTGGTCACTGAAGCTTTCTTT; CDR3aa: CASSFLSTGVVTEAFF
abundance: -; len: 14; d_gene: TRBD2; v_gene: TRBV4-1; j_gene: TRBJ2-7; CDR3nt: TGCGCCAGCAGCGCCCCGGGACTAGCGTACGAGCAGTACTTC; CDR3aa: CASSAPGLAYEQYF
abundance: -; len: 15; d_gene: -; v_gene: TRBV7-3; j_gene: TRBJ2-3; CDR3nt: TGTGCCAGCAGCAGATCAATACTGGAAACAGATACGCAGTATTTT; CDR3aa: CASSRSILETDTQYF
abundance: -; len: 15; d_gene: -; v_gene: TRBV2; j_gene: TRBJ1-5; CDR3nt: TGTGCCAGCAGTGAAGATAGGGGGGACAATCAGCCCCAGCATTTT; CDR3aa: CASSEDRGDNQPQHF
abundance: many; len: 15; d_gene: TRBD1; v_gene: TRBV6-2/TRBV6-3; j_gene: TRBJ2-6; CDR3nt: TGTGCCAGCAGGGACAGGGAAGACGGGGCCAACGTCCTGACTTTC; CDR3aa: CASRDREDGANVLTF
abundance: once; len: 20; d_gene: -; v_gene: TRBV9; j_gene: TRBJ1-3; CDR3nt: TGTGCCAGCAGTGTAGGGATACAGGGTACCACGTCGGCCGCTGGAAACACCATATATTTT; CDR3aa: CASSVGIQGTTSAAGNTIYF
abundance: few; len: 17; d_gene: TRBD2; v_gene: TRBV7-2; j_gene: TRBJ2-2; CDR3nt: TGTGCCAGCAGCTTAGAGGCTAGCGGGAGACGCACCGGGGAGCTGTTTTTT; CDR3aa: CASSLEASGRRTGELFF
abundance: -; len: 13; d_gene: -; v_gene: TRBV12-3/TRBV12-4; j_gene: TRBJ2-7; CDR3nt: TGTGCCAGCAGTTTCGGGCAGCCCAACGAGCAGTACTTC; CDR3aa: CASSFGQPNEQYF
abundance: -; len: 15; d_gene: -; v_gene: TRBV7-2; j_gene: TRBJ2-1; CDR3nt: TGTGCCAGCAGCCTAGCTATGAACGCCTACGATGAGCAGTTCTTC; CDR3aa: CASSLAMNAYDEQFF
abundance: -; len: 11; d_gene: -; v_gene: TRBV20-1; j_gene: TRBJ1-4; CDR3nt: TGCAGTGCTAGGGGTAATGAAAAACTGTTTTTT; CDR3aa: CSARGNEKLFF
abundance: many; len: 14; d_gene: -; v_gene: TRBV27; j_gene: TRBJ2-3; CDR3nt: TGTGCCAGCAGTCGTAGCGGCCGCACAGATACGCAGTATTTT; CDR3aa: CASSRSGRTDTQYF
abundance: large; len: 15; d_gene: -; v_gene: TRBV5-1; j_gene: TRBJ2-3; CDR3nt: TGCGCCAGCAGCTTGGCACCAGCCACACCAGATACGCAGTATTTT; CDR3aa: CASSLAPATPDTQYF
abundance: -; len: 15; d_gene: -; v_gene: TRBV9; j_gene: TRBJ2-7; CDR3nt: TGTGCCAGCAGCGGAGCTCTTGGGGGCTCCTACGAGCAGTACTTC; CDR3aa: CASSGALGGSYEQYF
abundance: -; len: 16; d_gene: TRBD1; v_gene: TRBV20-1; j_gene: TRBJ1-5; CDR3nt: TGCAGTGCTCAACTACCGGGACAGGGGGCGCGACAGCCCCAGCATTTT; CDR3aa: CSAQLPGQGARQPQHF
abundance: once; len: 16; d_gene: -; v_gene: TRBV10-2; j_gene: TRBJ2-7; CDR3nt: TGCGCCAGCAGACCAGTACAGGGTGGAGAGAACTACGAGCAGTACTTC; CDR3aa: CASRPVQGGENYEQYF
abundance: medium-sized; len: 13; d_gene: -; v_gene: TRBV5-5; j_gene: TRBJ2-7; CDR3nt: TGTGCCAGCAGCTTGGCCTTTTGGGGCGAGCAGTACTTC; CDR3aa: CASSLAFWGEQYF
abundance: medium-sized; len: 12; d_gene: -; v_gene: TRBV7-8; j_gene: TRBJ2-1; CDR3nt: TGTGCCAGCAGTCCCTCCTACAATGAGCAGTTCTTC; CDR3aa: CASSPSYNEQFF
abundance: -; len: 15; d_gene: TRBD2; v_gene: TRBV20-1; j_gene: TRBJ2-1; CDR3nt: TGCAGTGCCACACGGACTAGCGGGAAGTTCAATGAGCAGTTCTTC; CDR3aa: CSATRTSGKFNEQFF
abundance: many; len: 13; d_gene: TRBD2; v_gene: TRBV20-1; j_gene: TRBJ2-3; CDR3nt: TGCAGTGCTGCTAGCGGGGGTTCATTTACGCAGTATTTT; CDR3aa: CSAASGGSFTQYF
abundance: -; len: 16; d_gene: TRBD2; v_gene: TRBV14; j_gene: TRBJ2-1; CDR3nt: TGTGCCAGCAGCCAAATCTGCGGGAGGGCGCGTAATGAGCAGTTCTTC; CDR3aa: CASSQICGRARNEQFF
abundance: many; len: 16; d_gene: TRBD1; v_gene: TRBV18; j_gene: TRBJ2-5; CDR3nt: TGTGCCAGCTCACCCCAAACGGGACAGGGCGGCGAGACCCAGTACTTC; CDR3aa: CASSPQTGQGGETQYF
abundance: many; len: 12; d_gene: -; v_gene: TRBV5-6; j_gene: TRBJ1-2; CDR3nt: TGTGCCAGCAGCTTACTAGACTATGGCTACACCTTC; CDR3aa: CASSLLDYGYTF
abundance: -; len: 14; d_gene: -; v_gene: TRBV19; j_gene: TRBJ2-7; CDR3nt: TGTGCCAGTAGTACCGGGGGTTTATCCTACGAGCAGTACTTC; CDR3aa: CASSTGGLSYEQYF
abundance: -; len: 15; d_gene: -; v_gene: TRBV10-3; j_gene: TRBJ2-7; CDR3nt: TGTGCCATCCGGGAGAGGGACTCATTGGGATACGAGCAGTACTTC; CDR3aa: CAIRERDSLGYEQYF
abundance: -; len: 16; d_gene: TRBD2; v_gene: TRBV25-1; j_gene: TRBJ2-3; CDR3nt: TGTGCCAGCAGTGGTCAAGCGGGAGGCTACACAGATACGCAGTATTTT; CDR3aa: CASSGQAGGYTDTQYF
abundance: few; len: 14; d_gene: -; v_gene: TRBV20-1; j_gene: TRBJ2-3; CDR3nt: TGCAGTGCCCCATTGGCTAGCTTCACAGCTACGCAGTATTTC; CDR3aa: CSAPLASFTATQYF
abundance: -; len: 12; d_gene: TRBD2; v_gene: TRBV29-1; j_gene: TRBJ2-1; CDR3nt: TGCAGCGTTGTTAGCGGGAGCGATGAGCAGTTCTTC; CDR3aa: CSVVSGSDEQFF
abundance: many; len: 12; d_gene: -; v_gene: TRBV5-8; j_gene: TRBJ2-1; CDR3nt: TGTGCCAGCAGCACCGACAGTATGGTACAGTTCTTC; CDR3aa: CASSTDSMVQFF
abundance: -; len: 11; d_gene: TRBD1; v_gene: TRBV29-1; j_gene: TRBJ1-1; CDR3nt: TGCAGCGTTGAAGGTGACAGGGATGTTTTCTTT; CDR3aa: CSVEGDRDVFF
abundance: many; len: 14; d_gene: -; v_gene: TRBV7-2; j_gene: TRBJ2-4; CDR3nt: TGTGCCAGCAGCTTAGCACTAGATAGGAACATTCAGTACTTC; CDR3aa: CASSLALDRNIQYF
abundance: many; len: 15; d_gene: TRBD1; v_gene: TRBV19; j_gene: TRBJ2-7; CDR3nt: TGTGCCAGTAGTCCGGGACAGGGGGCAACCTACGAGCAGTACTTC; CDR3aa: CASSPGQGATYEQYF
abundance: -; len: 15; d_gene: -; v_gene: TRBV12-3/TRBV12-4; j_gene: TRBJ2-5; CDR3nt: TGTGCCAGCAGTTTAGAGGAGACAGGAGAAGAGACCCAGTACTTC; CDR3aa: CASSLEETGEETQYF
abundance: many; len: 15; d_gene: -; v_gene: TRBV5-8; j_gene: TRBJ2-2; CDR3nt: TGTGCCAGCAGCTTGATAACAGGATACACCGGGGAGCTGTTTTTT; CDR3aa: CASSLITGYTGELFF
abundance: medium-sized; len: 15; d_gene: TRBD2; v_gene: TRBV4-2; j_gene: TRBJ2-7; CDR3nt: TGTGCCAGCAGCCAAGGGACTAGCGACACTTACGAGCAGTACTTC; CDR3aa: CASSQGTSDTYEQYF
abundance: -; len: 20; d_gene: TRBD2; v_gene: TRBV7-9; j_gene: TRBJ2-3; CDR3nt: TGTGCCAGCAGCTCACAACCGGGACTAGCGCAAGTCCGGTCTTCAGATACGCAGTATTTT; CDR3aa: CASSSQPGLAQVRSSDTQYF
abundance: -; len: 14; d_gene: TRBD2; v_gene: TRBV20-1; j_gene: TRBJ2-3; CDR3nt: TGCAGCCTCGTTGGTGCGGGAGGTACAGATACGCAGTATTTT; CDR3aa: CSLVGAGGTDTQYF
abundance: -; len: 15; d_gene: -; v_gene: TRBV29-1; j_gene: TRBJ2-5; CDR3nt: TGCAGCGTCCCCCCGTCGACAGCGTACCAAGAGACCCAGTACTTC; CDR3aa: CSVPPSTAYQETQYF
abundance: -; len: 13; d_gene: TRBD1; v_gene: TRBV10-3; j_gene: TRBJ2-5; CDR3nt: TGTGCCATCAGTGGACAGGGGGCGGAGACCCAGTACTTC; CDR3aa: CAISGQGAETQYF
abundance: -; len: 16; d_gene: -; v_gene: TRBV7-8; j_gene: TRBJ1-5; CDR3nt: TGTGCCAGCAGCTTAGTTGGCAGGGTCAGCAATCAGCCCCAGCATTTT; CDR3aa: CASSLVGRVSNQPQHF
abundance: medium-sized; len: 16; d_gene: TRBD1; v_gene: TRBV19; j_gene: TRBJ1-3; CDR3nt: TGTGCCAGTAGCTTGGGACAGACAGCCTCTGGAAACACCATATATTTT; CDR3aa: CASSLGQTASGNTIYF
abundance: few; len: 12; d_gene: TRBD2; v_gene: TRBV29-1; j_gene: TRBJ2-1; CDR3nt: TGCAGCGCCCGGGAGGGAGGGAATGAGCAGTTCTTC; CDR3aa: CSAREGGNEQFF
abundance: many; len: 18; d_gene: TRBD1; v_gene: TRBV11-2; j_gene: TRBJ2-3; CDR3nt: TGTGCCAGCAGCTCCAAAGACCCGGGACAGGGGGCAACAGATACGCAGTATTTT; CDR3aa: CASSSKDPGQGATDTQYF
abundance: -; len: 14; d_gene: -; v_gene: TRBV7-9; j_gene: TRBJ2-7; CDR3nt: TGTGCCAGCAGCTTACGGGAAGTCCCGAACGAGCAGTACTTC; CDR3aa: CASSLREVPNEQYF
abundance: -; len: 12; d_gene: -; v_gene: TRBV10-3; j_gene: TRBJ2-5; CDR3nt: TGTGCCATTAGTCCAGGAGGAGAGACCCTGTACTTC; CDR3aa: CAISPGGETLYF
abundance: many; len: 13; d_gene: -; v_gene: TRBV6-1; j_gene: TRBJ1-5; CDR3nt: TGTGCCAGCACAGATACTCCAGGGCAGCCCCAGCATTTT; CDR3aa: CASTDTPGQPQHF
abundance: -; len: 16; d_gene: TRBD1; v_gene: TRBV4-3; j_gene: TRBJ1-2; CDR3nt: TGCGCCAGCAGCCAAGTTCCGGGACAGGGGTTGTATGGCTGCACCTTC; CDR3aa: CASSQVPGQGLYGCTF
abundance: few; len: 14; d_gene: -; v_gene: TRBV14; j_gene: TRBJ1-2; CDR3nt: TGTGCCAGCAGCCAACGGCAATGGAGCTATGGCTACACCTTC; CDR3aa: CASSQRQWSYGYTF
abundance: few; len: 13; d_gene: -; v_gene: TRBV3-1; j_gene: TRBJ1-1; CDR3nt: TGTGCCAGCAGCCAATATATGAACACTGAAGCTTTCTTT; CDR3aa: CASSQYMNTEAFF
abundance: -; len: 14; d_gene: -; v_gene: TRBV6-5; j_gene: TRBJ1-1; CDR3nt: TGTGCCAGCAGTCACCCCAGGGTTAACGCTGAAGCTTTCTTT; CDR3aa: CASSHPRVNAEAFF
abundance: many; len: 15; d_gene: TRBD1; v_gene: TRBV11-3; j_gene: TRBJ1-1; CDR3nt: TGTGCCAGCAGCTTAGGGATCAGGACAGGGGCTGAAGCTTTCTTT; CDR3aa: CASSLGIRTGAEAFF